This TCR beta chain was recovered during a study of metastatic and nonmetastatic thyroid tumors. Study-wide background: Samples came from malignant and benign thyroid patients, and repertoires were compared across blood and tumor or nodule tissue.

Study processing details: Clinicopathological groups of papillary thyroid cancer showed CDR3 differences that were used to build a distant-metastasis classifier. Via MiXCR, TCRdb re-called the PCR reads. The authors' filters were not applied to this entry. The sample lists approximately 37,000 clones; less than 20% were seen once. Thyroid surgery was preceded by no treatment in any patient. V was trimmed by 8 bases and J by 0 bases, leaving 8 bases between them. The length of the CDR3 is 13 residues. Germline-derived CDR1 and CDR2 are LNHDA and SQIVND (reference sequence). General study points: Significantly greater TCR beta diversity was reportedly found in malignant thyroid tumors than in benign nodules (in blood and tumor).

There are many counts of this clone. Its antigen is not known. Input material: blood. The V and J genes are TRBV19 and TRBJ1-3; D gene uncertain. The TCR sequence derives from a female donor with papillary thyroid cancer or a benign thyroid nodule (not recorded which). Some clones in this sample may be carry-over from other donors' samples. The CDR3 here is CASDSVSGNTIYF. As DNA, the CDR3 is TGTGCCAGTGATTCAGTCTCTGGAAACACCATATATTTT.